This TCR beta chain comes out of a study of cytomegalovirus exposure and HLA in healthy donors. In the study overall: The Caucasian-associated ancestry cluster held around 81% of around 380 genotyped donors. Study-wide findings and caveats: Roughly uniform depth of sequencing across donors was assumed in presence/absence analyses. In a later analysis, the majority of CMV-associated beta chains seemingly showed HLA restriction.

Germline V gene lookup returns CDR1 SNHLY and CDR2 FYNNEI. The CDR3 length is 16 residues. Between the trimmed V and J ends, which lost 3 bases and 0 bases, there was a span of 14 bases. It was with 60 Vbeta and 13 Jbeta primers that the PCR ran. Only in-frame clones appear in the TCRdb table, and some are missing; sequencing was by immunoSEQ multiplex PCR. The sample has about 160,000 clones, 82% seen once. In its sample, this clone was seen a few times. The antigen is not known. The chain joins TRBV2 to TRBJ1-2, with D possibly TRBD1 on 5 matching bases. The sequence was collected from a girl aged 10-17 years in good health and CMV-seropositive. The sample consisted of PBMCs. CDR3 nucleotide sequence: TGTGCCAGCAGTGACAAGGGACGGGAGACTAACTATGGCTACACCTTC. This codes for CASSDKGRETNYGYTF. The complete variable domain, with remaining parts taken from reference TRBV2 and TRBJ1-2, reads EPEVTQTPSHQVTQMGQEVILRCVPISNHLYFYWYRQILGQKVEFLVSFYNNEISEKSEIFDDQFSVERPDGSNFTLKIRSTKLEDSAMYFCASSDKGRETNYGYTFGSGTRLTVV.